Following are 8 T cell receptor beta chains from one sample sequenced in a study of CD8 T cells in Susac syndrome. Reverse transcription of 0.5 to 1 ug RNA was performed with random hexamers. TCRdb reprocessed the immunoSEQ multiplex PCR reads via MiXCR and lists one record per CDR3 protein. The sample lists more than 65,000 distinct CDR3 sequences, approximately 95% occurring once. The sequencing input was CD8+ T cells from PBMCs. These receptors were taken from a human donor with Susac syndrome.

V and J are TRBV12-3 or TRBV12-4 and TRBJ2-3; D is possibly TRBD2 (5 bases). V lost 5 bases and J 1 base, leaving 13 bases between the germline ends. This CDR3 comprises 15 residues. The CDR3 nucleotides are TGTGCCAGCAGTCCCCCCTCCGGGGGCACAGATACGCAGTATTTT. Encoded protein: CASSPPSGGTDTQYF.

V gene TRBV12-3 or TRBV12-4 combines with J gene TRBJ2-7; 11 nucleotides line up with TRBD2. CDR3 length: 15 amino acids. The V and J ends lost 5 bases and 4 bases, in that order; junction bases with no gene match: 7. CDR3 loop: CASSGSGRALYEQYF. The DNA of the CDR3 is TGTGCCAGCAGTGGTAGCGGGAGGGCCCTGTACGAGCAGTACTTC.

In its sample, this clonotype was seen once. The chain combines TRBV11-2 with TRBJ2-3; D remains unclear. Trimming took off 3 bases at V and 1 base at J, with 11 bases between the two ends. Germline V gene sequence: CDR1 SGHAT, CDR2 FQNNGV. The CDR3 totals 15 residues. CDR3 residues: CASSFITHGTDTQYF. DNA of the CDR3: TGTGCCAGCAGCTTTATAACCCACGGCACAGATACGCAGTATTTT.

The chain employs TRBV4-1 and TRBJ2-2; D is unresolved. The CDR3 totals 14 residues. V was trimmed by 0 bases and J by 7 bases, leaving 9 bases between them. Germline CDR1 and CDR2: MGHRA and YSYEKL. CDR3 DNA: TGCGCCAGCAGCCAAGAGGGGAATGGCGGGGAGCTGTTTTTT. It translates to CASSQEGNGGELFF.

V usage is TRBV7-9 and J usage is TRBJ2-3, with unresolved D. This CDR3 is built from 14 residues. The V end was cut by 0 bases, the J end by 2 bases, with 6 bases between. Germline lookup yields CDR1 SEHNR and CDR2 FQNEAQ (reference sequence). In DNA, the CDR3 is TGTGCCAGCAGCTTAGCCCAGATCACAGATACGCAGTATTTT. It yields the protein CASSLAQITDTQYF.

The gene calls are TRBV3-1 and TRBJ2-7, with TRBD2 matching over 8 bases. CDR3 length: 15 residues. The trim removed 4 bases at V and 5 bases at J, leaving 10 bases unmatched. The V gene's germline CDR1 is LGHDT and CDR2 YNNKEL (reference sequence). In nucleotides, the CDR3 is TGTGCCAGCAGCCTGGTGGCGGGAGGCGGGGACGAGCAGTACTTC. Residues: CASSLVAGGGDEQYF.

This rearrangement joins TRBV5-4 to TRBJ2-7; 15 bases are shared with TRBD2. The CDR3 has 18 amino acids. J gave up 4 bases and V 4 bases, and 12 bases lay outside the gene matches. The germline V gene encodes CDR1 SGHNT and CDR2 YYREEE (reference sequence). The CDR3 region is CASSLGLAGGPITYEQYF. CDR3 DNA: TGTGCCAGCAGCCTCGGACTAGCGGGAGGGCCGATTACATACGAGCAGTACTTC.

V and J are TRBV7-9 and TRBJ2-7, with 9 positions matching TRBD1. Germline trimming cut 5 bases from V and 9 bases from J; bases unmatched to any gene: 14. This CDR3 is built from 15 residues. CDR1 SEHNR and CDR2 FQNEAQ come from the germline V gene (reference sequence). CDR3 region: CASSPRQGEELGQYF. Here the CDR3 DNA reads TGTGCCAGCAGCCCTAGACAGGGGGAAGAACTCGGGCAGTACTTC.